Listed here are 2 T cell receptor beta chains from one sample, sequenced in a study of human T cells and chemical hapten exposure. Time point specified: patch test 2, 6 weeks after DPC sensitization. Stated treatment: therapeutic diphenylcyclopropenone sensitization with weekly scalp DPC. MiXCR was run by TCRdb on the RACE reads, yielding one entry per CDR3 protein. The sample has 360,000 or so distinct CDR3 sequences; about 6% are singletons. The material was whole blood, obtained in connection with sensitization to the hapten diphenylcyclopropenone (DPC). The receptors stem from a woman aged 18-29 years with alopecia areata. Some clones in this sample may be carry-over from other donors' samples.

Ten or more counts support this clonotype. The chain couples TRBV29-1 to TRBJ2-3; D possibly matches TRBD1 or TRBD2 (5 bases each). Germline V gene lookup returns CDR1 SQVTM and CDR2 ANQGSEA. CDR3 length: 15 residues. V was clipped by 1 base and J by 1 base, with 12 bases between them. The CDR3 region has the DNA TGCAGCGTTGAAGGGAGGACCAGGGGCACAGATACGCAGTATTTT. It yields the protein CSVEGRTRGTDTQYF.

This clonotype has only a few counts. V gene TRBV2 combines with J gene TRBJ1-4, with D tentatively TRBD1 (5 bases). Trimming cost V 4 bases and J 3 bases, with 12 bases left between them. This CDR3 has 15 residues. Germline V gives CDR1 SNHLY, CDR2 FYNNEI. CDR3 in amino acids: CASSVLGPSNEKLFF. The CDR3 DNA is TGTGCCAGCAGTGTGTTGGGGCCTTCTAATGAAAAACTGTTTTTT.